The 26 T cell receptor beta chains below all came from one sample that was sequenced in a study of Graves' ophthalmopathy and Graves' hyperthyroidism. RNA transcripts served as template for amplifying TCR beta CDR3 sequences. Following a first-round RT-PCR that used HTBI primers, a second-round multiplex PCR was carried out. TCRdb processed the multiplex PCR reads anew with MiXCR; each CDR3 protein has one entry. Here the sample spans about 740,000 distinct CDR3 sequences, roughly 41% being singletons. Sequences were obtained from peripheral blood. The source of these receptors is an adult man with Graves' ophthalmopathy.

This clonotype has at least ten counts. The genes are TRBV10-2 and TRBJ1-2, with 11 bases aligning to TRBD1. The CDR3 has 16 residues. V gave up 4 bases and J gave up 2 bases; unmatched junction bases: 6. CDR1 is WSHSY, CDR2 SAAADI, per germline. This chain's CDR3 is CASSAGQGEQNYGYTF. The CDR3 DNA sequence: TGCGCCAGCAGTGCGGGACAGGGGGAACAAAACTATGGCTACACCTTC.

Details on this clonotype: A much larger clone differs from this one at a single base, so this may be a read error. The V and J genes are TRBV7-6 and TRBJ1-1, with D tentatively TRBD1 (6 bases). There are 13 residues in the CDR3. Germline assignment: CDR1 SGHVS and CDR2 FNYEAQ. The CDR3 region is CASSYAQGTEASF. As DNA, the CDR3 is TGTGCCAGCAGCTATGCGCAGGGGACCGAAGCTTCCTTT.

A word on this clonotype: This clone may be a read error of a much larger clone one base away. The chain recombines TRBV12-3 or TRBV12-4 with TRBJ2-7; D may be TRBD1 (6 bases). The CDR3 sequence is 13 residues long. The CDR3 loop is CAGSLTAQGEQYF. In nucleotides, the CDR3 is TGTGCCGGCAGCTTAACCGCCCAGGGGGAGCAGTACTTC.

A remark on this clonotype: A much larger clonotype is one base distant, so this may be a read error. The gene calls are TRBV20-1 and TRBJ2-5, with D uncertain. Germline V gene lookup returns CDR1 DFQATT and CDR2 SNEGSKA (reference sequence). The CDR3 is 11 residues long. The CDR3 loop is CSASYQATQYF. For the CDR3, the DNA is TGCAGTGCCTCGTACCAAGCGACCCAGTACTTC.

This clonotype was counted ten times or more. The chain has TRBV12-3 or TRBV12-4 and TRBJ1-4; D is undetermined. This CDR3 contains 14 residues. V was cut by 6 bases and J by 0 bases, with 8 bases left in between. In nucleotides, the CDR3 is TGTGCCAGCAGCCCGGACGCAACTAATGAAAAACTGTTTTTT. Its protein product is CASSPDATNEKLFF.

This clonotype was found a few times. V and J are TRBV10-3 and TRBJ1-2; 8 bases are shared with TRBD1. The CDR3 is 16 residues long. Looked up from germline, CDR1 is ENHRY and CDR2 is SYGVKD. With V trimmed by 10 bases and J by 1 base, 14 bases remained unmatched. The CDR3 DNA sequence: TGTGCCAGCAGACCAAGGACAGGGCCAAATAACTATGGCTACACCTTC. It specifies CASRPRTGPNNYGYTF.

The CDR3 reads CASSLVEGATGYTF. The CDR3 coding sequence is TGTGCCAGCAGCTTGGTGGAGGGGGCGACCGGCTACACCTTC. The chain is built from TRBV11-2 and TRBJ1-2; 7 bases are shared with TRBD1. V lost 3 bases and J lost 8; bases outside the gene matches: 9. This CDR3 spans 14 amino acids. Germline loops: CDR1 SGHAT, CDR2 FQNNGV.

This clonotype was seen a few times. The chain combines TRBV11-2 with TRBJ1-6, with a weak D call TRBD1 (5 bases). Germline assignment: CDR1 SGHAT and CDR2 FQNNGV. The V end lost 1 base, the J end lost 7 bases, and 20 bases lay between the germline ends. The CDR3 has 18 amino acids. This CDR3 reads CASSLVQALWWWNSPLHF. DNA of the CDR3: TGTGCCAGCAGCTTAGTACAGGCATTGTGGTGGTGGAATTCACCCCTCCACTTT.

Many counts were recorded for this clonotype. The J gene is TRBJ2-7, the V gene TRBV7-9; 7 bases align to TRBD2. The V gene's germline CDR1 is SEHNR and CDR2 FQNEAQ (reference sequence). The CDR3 runs to 14 residues. Losses at the gene ends were 8 bases for V and 1 base for J; bases not matched to a gene: 8. This chain's CDR3 is CASSPRELSYEQYF. The CDR3 bases are TGTGCCAGCTCCCCGCGGGAGCTATCCTACGAGCAGTACTTC.

The CDR3 DNA is TGTGCCAGCAGCTTATCCGGACGGATGGATAGGGAGCTGTTTTTT. It encodes CASSLSGRMDRELFF. The chain employs TRBV7-9 and TRBJ2-2; D gene unclear. Trimming removed 2 bases at V and 9 bases at J, with 16 bases between. Germline CDR1 is SEHNR and CDR2 is FQNEAQ (reference sequence). This CDR3 has 15 residues.

The sample holds many counts of this clonotype. V usage is TRBV20-1 and J usage is TRBJ1-6, with no clear D. Germline V gives CDR1 DFQATT, CDR2 SNEGSKA (reference sequence). There are 13 residues in the CDR3. Trimming left V 6 bases short and J 8 bases short, with 14 bases between. The CDR3 DNA sequence: TGCAGTGCCCCTCGTGGGCGGGATTCACCCCTCCACTTT. This codes for CSAPRGRDSPLHF.

This clonotype was detected only a few times. V is TRBV10-3 and J is TRBJ2-2, with unresolved D. Trimming shortened V by 10 bases and J by 4 bases, and 19 bases separated the two germline ends. Germline-derived CDR1 and CDR2 are ENHRY and SYGVKD. The CDR3 contains 15 residues. The DNA of the CDR3 is TGTGCCAGCACCCCCTCGAAGGGCTCCACCGGGGAGCTGTTTTTT. Translating it yields CASTPSKGSTGELFF.

This clonotype was seen a handful of times. This chain uses TRBV2 with TRBJ1-6; the D is unclear. The germline V gene encodes CDR1 SNHLY and CDR2 FYNNEI. V was pared by 7 bases and J by 5 bases, with 15 bases between. The CDR3 spans 15 residues. The DNA for the CDR3 is TGTGCCAGCAATGCAGGTCATAGGAATAATTCACCCCTCCACTTT. Translation gives CASNAGHRNNSPLHF. Drawing the rest from reference TRBV2 and TRBJ1-6, the complete variable domain is EPEVTQTPSHQVTQMGQEVILRCVPISNHLYFYWYRQILGQKVEFLVSFYNNEISEKSEIFDDQFSVERPDGSNFTLKIRSTKLEDSAMYFCASNAGHRNNSPLHFGNGTRLTVT.

The J gene is TRBJ2-7, the V gene TRBV25-1; 12 bases map to TRBD2. CDR1 and CDR2 (germline): MGHDK, SYGVNS. With V trimmed by 6 bases and J by 6 bases, 12 bases remained unmatched. This CDR3 has 16 amino acids. The CDR3 loop reads CASSKTLAGGPTEQYF. CDR3 in DNA: TGTGCCAGCAGCAAAACGCTAGCGGGAGGGCCGACCGAGCAGTACTTC.

V usage is TRBV7-9 and J usage is TRBJ2-6, with a weak D call TRBD1 (5 bases). In germline, CDR1 is SEHNR, CDR2 FQNEAQ (reference sequence). The CDR3 has 15 amino acids. Trimming shortened V by 6 bases and J by 0 bases, and 9 bases separated the two germline ends. Here the CDR3 reads CASSVDSSGANVLTF. For the CDR3, the DNA is TGTGCCAGCAGTGTAGACAGCTCTGGGGCCAACGTCCTGACTTTC. The full variable domain, completed using reference TRBV7-9 and TRBJ2-6, is DTGVSQNPRHKITKRGQNVTFRCDPISEHNRLYWYRQTLGQGPEFLTYFQNEAQLEKSRLLSDRFSAERPKGSFSTLEIQRTEQGDSAMYLCASSVDSSGANVLTFGAGSRLTVL.

This clonotype was recorded many times. V usage is TRBV19 and J usage is TRBJ1-5; maybe TRBD1 (6 bases). This CDR3 has 15 amino acids. The ends were cut back, 6 bases at V and 4 bases at J, with 16 bases in the middle. Germline assignment: CDR1 LNHDA and CDR2 SQIVND (reference sequence). CDR3 sequence: CASRKGQTLNQPQHF. CDR3 DNA: TGTGCCAGTAGAAAAGGACAGACCTTAAATCAGCCCCAGCATTTT.

This chain links TRBV2 with TRBJ2-7; unclear D gene. V was shortened by 3 bases and J by 9 bases, with 6 bases between the two germline ends. Per germline, CDR1 SNHLY and CDR2 FYNNEI. The CDR3 extends over 10 amino acids. The CDR3 DNA sequence: TGTGCCAGCAGTGATAATGGGCAGTACTTC. Translation: CASSDNGQYF.

The chain employs TRBV19 and TRBJ2-7; 13 positions match TRBD2. Germline assignment: CDR1 LNHDA and CDR2 SQIVND (reference sequence). This CDR3 region has 20 residues. V lost 7 bases, J lost 3 bases, and 21 bases stayed unmatched. For the CDR3, the DNA is TGTGCCAGTATCACACGTCCGGGGCCACTAGCGGGAGGGCCCGGCTACGAGCAGTACTTC. This translates into CASITRPGPLAGGPGYEQYF.

This clonotype came up once. One base away lies a much larger clone, so this may be a sequencing read error. The chain is built from TRBV7-9 and TRBJ1-6; 8 bases line up with TRBD1. Unmatched junction bases numbered 5, after V lost 2 bases and J lost 8 bases. The CDR3 loop spans 15 amino acids. CDR1 is SEHNR and CDR2 is FQNEAQ in the germline V gene (reference sequence). The CDR3 DNA reads as TGTGCCAGCAGCTTAAGTTCGACAGGGGATTCACCCCTCCACTTT. Protein sequence: CASSLSSTGDSPLHF. The whole variable domain, filled in from reference TRBV7-9 and TRBJ1-6, reads DTGVSQNPRHKITKRGQNVTFRCDPISEHNRLYWYRQTLGQGPEFLTYFQNEAQLEKSRLLSDRFSAERPKGSFSTLEIQRTEQGDSAMYLCASSLSSTGDSPLHFGNGTRLTVT.

This chain joins TRBV7-2 and TRBJ1-1; no reliable D call. CDR1 SGHTA and CDR2 FQGNSA come from the germline V gene. The CDR3 has 12 amino acids. Trimming pared 8 bases from V and 11 bases from J, leaving 18 bases between. Here the CDR3 DNA reads TGTGCCAGCGGAGGAACACTCACCGGGGCTTTCTTT. Amino acids: CASGGTLTGAFF.

This chain uses TRBV2 with TRBJ2-5; D is tentatively TRBD1 or TRBD2 (6 bases each). Trimming stripped 5 bases from V and 5 bases from J, with 12 bases between. CDR1 is SNHLY, CDR2 FYNNEI, per germline. The CDR3 has 13 residues. Here the CDR3 DNA reads TGTGCCAGCAGTTACCGGGGGCACGAGACCCAGTACTTC. Its translation: CASSYRGHETQYF. Full variable domain (remainder filled in from reference TRBV2 and TRBJ2-5): EPEVTQTPSHQVTQMGQEVILRCVPISNHLYFYWYRQILGQKVEFLVSFYNNEISEKSEIFDDQFSVERPDGSNFTLKIRSTKLEDSAMYFCASSYRGHETQYFGPGTRLLVL.

This clonotype was detected only once. A single base separates this from a much larger clone, so it may be a read error. The chain uses TRBV4-2 and TRBJ1-2; no clear D gene. CDR1 and CDR2 (germline): LGHNA, YNFKEQ. This CDR3 has 14 residues. The CDR3 region is CASSPTTYNHGYTF. The CDR3 nucleotides are TGTGCCAGCAGCCCAACGACCTATAACCATGGCTACACCTTC.

The chain employs TRBV5-1 and TRBJ2-7; 7 positions agree with TRBD1. The CDR3 sequence is 15 residues long. With 0 bases clipped from V and 2 bases from J, the junction kept 5 bases outside the gene matches. Germline V CDR1 and CDR2: SGHRS, YFSETQ. CDR3 sequence reads: CASSLGPGTAYEQYF. CDR3 nucleotides: TGCGCCAGCAGCTTGGGACCCGGGACAGCCTACGAGCAGTACTTC.

A remark on this clonotype: An end of the junction differs from the germline gene, which may be a read error. The chain has TRBV29-1 and TRBJ2-6, with 10 bases lining up with TRBD1. The CDR3 contains 13 residues. Germline CDR1 and CDR2: SQVTM and ANQGSEA. This chain's CDR3 is CSVTRTGGNVLTF. The CDR3 bases are TGCAGCGTTACTAGGACAGGGGGCAACGTCCTGACTTTC.

Written as DNA, the CDR3 is TGTGCCAGCAGCCTTACCCGGGGAACAGCTGAAGCTTTCTTT. Its protein is CASSLTRGTAEAFF. V gene TRBV14 combines with J gene TRBJ1-1; D uncertain. Trimming cost V 4 bases and J 6 bases, with 15 bases left between them. Germline V lookup: CDR1 SGHDN, CDR2 FVKESK. CDR3 length: 14 residues.

The sample holds a few counts of this clonotype. The genes are TRBV19 and TRBJ1-5; 9 nucleotides match TRBD1. The CDR3 consists of 15 residues. The V and J ends lost 3 bases and 6 bases, in that order; junction bases with no gene match: 6. In germline, CDR1 is LNHDA, CDR2 SQIVND (reference sequence). CDR3 loop: CASSMGQGDGQPQHF. The CDR3 DNA sequence: TGTGCCAGTAGTATGGGACAGGGAGACGGTCAGCCCCAGCATTTT.